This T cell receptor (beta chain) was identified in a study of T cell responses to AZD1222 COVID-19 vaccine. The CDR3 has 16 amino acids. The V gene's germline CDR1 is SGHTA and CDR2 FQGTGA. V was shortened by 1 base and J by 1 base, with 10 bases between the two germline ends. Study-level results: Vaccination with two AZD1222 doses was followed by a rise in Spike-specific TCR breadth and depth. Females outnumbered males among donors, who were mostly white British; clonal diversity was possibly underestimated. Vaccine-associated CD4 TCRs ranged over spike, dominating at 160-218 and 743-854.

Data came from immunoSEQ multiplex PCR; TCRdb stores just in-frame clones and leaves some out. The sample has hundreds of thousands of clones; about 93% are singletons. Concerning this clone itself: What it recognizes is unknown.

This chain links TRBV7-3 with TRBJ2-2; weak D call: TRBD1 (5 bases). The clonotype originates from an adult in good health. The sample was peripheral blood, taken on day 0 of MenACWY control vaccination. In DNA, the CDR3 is TGTGCCAGCAGCTTAATAGGGGTAGTGAACACCGGGGAGCTGTTTTTT. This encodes CASSLIGVVNTGELFF.